This TCR delta chain was observed in a study of gamma-delta chains in newborns, infants, children. Study-level information: Microbial exposure reportedly drives polyclonal innate γδ T cell expansion after birth.

TCRdb repeated clone calling on the reads with CATT. Altogether over a thousand delta-chain clones are present, approximately 8% being singletons, with the ten largest covering 20% to 25%. Trimming left V 1 base short and J 0 bases short, with 12 bases between. The CDR3 has 18 residues. Germline CDR1 is GEAIGNYY and CDR2 is EKD. Sequencing was carried out using blood. The genes are TRDV2 and TRDJ3; D uncertain. The TCR originated in a child who was a newborn, infant or young child, either healthy, febrile or measles-vaccinated (not recorded which). The CDR3 region is CACDTGRTYSWDTRQMFF. The CDR3 DNA reads TGTGCCTGTGACACTGGAAGGACATACTCCTGGGACACCCGACAGATGTTTTTC.